This T cell receptor beta chain comes out of a study of CD8+ T cells in alopecia areata. Study background: Administration of oral tofacitinib to treated patients was at 5 to 10 mg twice daily. Broader study findings: Higher clonality was seen in lesional scalp than in normal scalp, especially in alopecia totalis/universalis. Expanded CD8+ clones among the top 100, as well as scalp clonality, were significantly decreased by tofacitinib.

Extracted from the samples, RNA was reverse transcribed into cDNA to serve as the sequencing template. Data came from immunoSEQ multiplex PCR; TCRdb stores just in-frame clones and leaves some out. The profile shows 150,000 to 200,000 clones, 50% to 65% of them singletons. As for treatment: oral pan-JAK inhibitor, 5-10 mg twice daily. From alopecia areata patients, lesional scalp punch biopsies and peripheral blood were collected. The CDR3 totals 21 residues. Germline loops: CDR1 SGHRS, CDR2 YFSETQ. Trimming cost V 3 bases and J 0 bases; bases outside gene matches: 19. This clone was picked up one time. The antigen remains unidentified.

V and J are TRBV5-1 and TRBJ2-3, with 10 bases fitting TRBD2. This receptor was taken from a human donor with alopecia areata. Sequencing used CD8+ T cells sorted from blood, obtained at week 24, from a patient treated with tofacitinib. In DNA, the CDR3 is TGCGCCAGCAGCTCCCTGTCGGTTAGCGGGGGGTCCTCTATTAGCACAGATACGCAGTATTTT. This gives the protein CASSSLSVSGGSSISTDTQYF. The whole variable domain, remainder taken from reference TRBV5-1 and TRBJ2-3, is KAGVTQTPRYLIKTRGQQVTLSCSPISGHRSVSWYQQTPGQGLQFLFEYFSETQRNKGNFPGRFSGRQFSNSRSEMNVSTLELGDSALYLCASSSLSVSGGSSISTDTQYFGPGTRLTVL.